The next 20 T cell receptor beta chains were all read from a single sample in a study of prognosis after radiotherapy for stage I lung cancer. Multiplex PCR in two rounds served to amplify TCR beta CDR3 from genomic DNA. Amplification during the initial PCR round employed primers specific to each TRBV and TRBJ gene. MiXCR was run by TCRdb on the multiplex PCR reads, yielding one entry per CDR3 protein. Of roughly 17,000 distinct CDR3 sequences in the sample, roughly 47% were seen once. The sequencing used PBMCs, collected before or after stereotactic body radiation therapy (not recorded which). These receptors were collected from a donor aged 50 or older with non-small cell lung cancer.

In this sample, this clonotype turned up many times. The chain links TRBV7-2 to TRBJ2-5; TRBD1 aligns across 7 bases. CDR3 length: 13 residues. The germline CDR1 and CDR2 sequences are SGHTA and FQGNSA. The V segment lost 5 bases and the J segment 2 bases; nucleotides outside the gene matches: 2. CDR3 DNA sequence: TGTGCCAGCAGCACGGGACAGCAAGAGACCCAGTACTTC. Translating gives CASSTGQQETQYF.

This clonotype was observed once. Here the CDR3 omits its conserved ending phenylalanine or tryptophan, so a read error is the likely source. The DNA is left out, because the CDR3 cannot be placed on it with certainty; the CDR3 is given as TCRdb lists it. The genes are TRBV7-3 and TRBJ2-7; the D call in the table, TRBD2, was not verified against the DNA. The V gene's germline CDR1 is SGHTA and CDR2 FQGTGA. The CDR3 extends over 10 residues, inclusive of both ends. CDR3 in amino acids: CASSRGPGLS.

V and J are TRBV6-9 and TRBJ2-3, with D maybe TRBD2 (5 bases). In germline, CDR1 is MNHGY, CDR2 SVAAGI. The ends were cut back, 5 bases at V and 7 bases at J, with 16 bases in the middle. This CDR3 spans 14 amino acids. The CDR3, as DNA: TGTGCCAGCAGTCCTTCGACTCACGGGAATACGCAGTATTTT. This sequence encodes CASSPSTHGNTQYF.

In its sample, this clonotype was seen many times. The V call is TRBV10-3, the J call TRBJ2-7; 12 bases align to TRBD1. V shed 4 bases and J 4 bases; nucleotides not matched to a gene: 14. The CDR3 sequence is 18 residues long. Germline CDR1 ENHRY, CDR2 SYGVKD. CDR3 DNA sequence: TGTGCCATCAGTGGGCCGGGACAGGGGGCTTGGGGCCTATACGAGCAGTACTTC. It codes for CAISGPGQGAWGLYEQYF.

The chain links TRBV12-3 or TRBV12-4 to TRBJ1-6; the D gene is possibly TRBD1 (5 bases). V gave up 7 bases and J gave up 12 bases, with 13 bases separating them. The CDR3 is 12 residues long. Here the CDR3 DNA reads TGTGCCAGCATCCGAGGACATGGACCCCTCCACTTT. Encoded protein: CASIRGHGPLHF.

Ten or more counts support this clonotype. The chain uses TRBV10-3 and TRBJ1-1, with D possibly being TRBD1 (6 bases). Germline V gives CDR1 ENHRY, CDR2 SYGVKD. The CDR3 extends over 14 amino acids. V was pared by 11 bases and J by 1 base, with 17 bases between. The CDR3 DNA sequence: TGTGCCTCCACCCCCCCAGGGGAGAACACTGAAGCTTTCTTT. It yields the protein CASTPPGENTEAFF.

The count of this clonotype is one. The rearrangement joins TRBV20-1 to TRBJ2-1; D not resolved. The CDR3 is 13 amino acids. Germline assignment: CDR1 DFQATT and CDR2 SNEGSKA (reference sequence). Trimming shortened V by 7 bases and J by 4 bases, and 14 bases separated the two germline ends. The CDR3 region is CSVINGLYNEQFF. Here the CDR3 DNA reads TGCAGTGTAATAAACGGATTATACAATGAGCAGTTCTTC.

The V call is TRBV6-1, the J call TRBJ2-7, with D possibly being TRBD2 (6 bases). The length of the CDR3 is 15 residues. The ends were cut back, 10 bases at V and 3 bases at J, with 22 bases in the middle. Germline V CDR1 and CDR2: MNHNS, SASEGT. CDR3 coding DNA: TGTGCCACCCAGTCGGGAGACAGCTTCTACTACGAGCAGTACTTC. This gives the protein CATQSGDSFYYEQYF.

The V and J genes are TRBV20-1 and TRBJ2-7; D unresolved. The germline V gene encodes CDR1 DFQATT and CDR2 SNEGSKA (reference sequence). The V gene lost 0 bases and the J gene lost 4 bases, with 22 bases spanning the gap. CDR3 length: 17 amino acids. CDR3 region: CSARESLKPSWGYEQYF. The CDR3 DNA sequence: TGCAGTGCTAGAGAATCTTTGAAGCCCTCTTGGGGATACGAGCAGTACTTC.

This clonotype was seen a few times. A far larger clone is off by one base, so a read error is likely. The rearrangement uses TRBV7-3 and TRBJ2-7, with 9 bases aligning to TRBD2. J lost 7 bases, V lost 2 bases, and 9 bases had no gene match. From germline, CDR1 is SGHTA and CDR2 FQGTGA. The CDR3 covers 15 residues. The CDR3 region is CASSLAGGQYNEQYF. The CDR3 DNA sequence: TGTGCCAGCAGCTTAGCGGGGGGGCAGTACAATGAGCAGTACTTC. The variable domain in full, completed from reference TRBV7-3 and TRBJ2-7, reads GAGVSQTPSNKVTEKGKYVELRCDPISGHTALYWYRQSLGQGPEFLIYFQGTGAADDSGLPNDRFFAVRPEGSVSTLKIQRTERGDSAVYLCASSLAGGQYNEQYFGPGTRLTVT.

This clonotype was found many times. The CDR3 sequence is CASSWREGWDTQYF. The CDR3 DNA is TGCGCCAGCAGTTGGCGGGAGGGTTGGGATACGCAGTATTTT. The chain uses TRBV10-2 and TRBJ2-3; 9 bases fit TRBD2. The junction had 6 bases not matched to a gene; V was cut back by 5 bases and J by 6 bases. The germline V gene has CDR1 WSHSY and CDR2 SAAADI. The CDR3 is 14 amino acids.

In regard to this clonotype: Since no conserved phenylalanine or tryptophan closes the CDR3, a read error is the likely cause. This chain links TRBV6-1 with TRBJ2-7; 15 nucleotides align to TRBD2. Germline trimming cut 6 bases from V and 3 bases from J; bases unmatched to any gene: 9. Germline V gene sequence: CDR1 MNHNS, CDR2 SASEGT. This CDR3 region has 17 residues. DNA for the CDR3: TGTGCCAGCAGACCCCTTCGGACTAGCGGGGGGGGCTACGAGCAGTACTCC. It translates to CASRPLRTSGGGYEQYS.

Details on this clonotype: At one of its ends the junction is not consistent with the germline gene, which may arise from a read error. J is TRBJ2-7 and V is TRBV5-1; TRBD2 aligns across 7 bases. CDR3 length: 13 amino acids. Germline CDR1 is SGHRS and CDR2 is YFSETQ. The chain's CDR3 is CASGFGGSYEQYF. DNA of the CDR3: TGCGCCAGCGGCTTCGGGGGGTCCTACGAGCAGTACTTC.

The chain combines TRBV6-1 with TRBJ2-5; the D is unclear. The length of the CDR3 is 15 residues. Trimming removed 4 bases at V and 10 bases at J, with 22 bases between. Per germline, CDR1 MNHNS and CDR2 SASEGT. CDR3: CASSGGKGPLVDQYF. CDR3 nucleotides: TGTGCCAGCAGTGGTGGGAAAGGGCCATTGGTAGACCAGTACTTC.

This clonotype was picked up a small number of times. A much bigger clone sits one base away, suggesting this may be a read error. This chain connects TRBV29-1 to TRBJ2-2; maybe TRBD1 (6 bases). Germline V gene data show CDR1 as SQVTM and CDR2 as ANQGSEA. This CDR3 has 12 amino acids. V lost 6 bases and J lost 9, with 14 bases in between. In nucleotides, the CDR3 is TGCAGCGTGGGGGCACCGGGAAGGGAGCTGTTTTTT. Its translation is CSVGAPGRELFF.

As to this clonotype: One end of the junction varies from germline; a read error may be responsible. This chain joins TRBV3-1 and TRBJ2-5; D call uncertain. The CDR3 has 16 residues. Germline lookup yields CDR1 LGHDT and CDR2 YNNKEL (reference sequence). DNA for the CDR3: TGTGCCAGCAGCCAAGTTCCTACTCGGGTCCAAGAGACCCAGTGCTTC. Translated, it gives CASSQVPTRVQETQCF.

Many counts were recorded for this clonotype. The chain recombines TRBV20-1 with TRBJ1-1; 8 bases align to TRBD1. This CDR3 has 12 residues. Germline CDR1 and CDR2: DFQATT and SNEGSKA (reference sequence). With 6 bases clipped from V and 4 bases from J, the junction kept 4 bases outside the gene matches. CDR3 coding DNA: TGCAGTGCCCGACAGGGGAGCACTGAAGCTTTCTTT. It yields the protein CSARQGSTEAFF.

This chain joins TRBV11-3 and TRBJ1-1, with TRBD1 as a possible D gene (6 bases). V lost 0 bases and J 4 bases, leaving 15 bases between the germline ends. This CDR3 has 16 residues. The V gene's germline CDR1 is SGHNT and CDR2 YENEEA. This CDR3 is CASSLDLGQSRTEAFF. The CDR3 region has the DNA TGTGCCAGCAGCTTAGATTTAGGACAGTCGCGCACTGAAGCTTTCTTT.

This clonotype has a count of ten or more. This chain connects TRBV29-1 to TRBJ2-3; the D gene is possibly TRBD1 (6 bases). Germline lookup yields CDR1 SQVTM and CDR2 ANQGSEA. Trimming shortened V by 8 bases and J by 5 bases, and 14 bases separated the two germline ends. This CDR3 spans 12 amino acids. CDR3 protein: CSILQGKDTQYF. The DNA of the CDR3 is TGCAGCATCTTACAGGGTAAAGATACGCAGTATTTT.

This clonotype was counted at least ten times. V is TRBV7-9 and J is TRBJ2-4, with D unresolved. Germline values: CDR1 SEHNR, CDR2 FQNEAQ (reference sequence). Trimming stripped 2 bases from V and 5 bases from J, with 10 bases between. This CDR3 has 14 amino acids. CDR3 loop: CASSLYPGENIQYF. The CDR3 coding sequence is TGTGCCAGCAGCTTATACCCCGGTGAAAACATTCAGTACTTC. Full variable domain (remainder filled in from reference TRBV7-9 and TRBJ2-4): DTGVSQNPRHKITKRGQNVTFRCDPISEHNRLYWYRQTLGQGPEFLTYFQNEAQLEKSRLLSDRFSAERPKGSFSTLEIQRTEQGDSAMYLCASSLYPGENIQYFGAGTRLSVL.